Listed below are T cell receptor beta chains from one sample, sequenced in a study of blood T cells in healthy people across ages. TCRdb analysed the 5' RACE reads with MiXCR anew, one entry per CDR3 protein. The sample shows 650,000 to 900,000 distinct CDR3 sequences, 62% of them seen only once. Sequencing was carried out using blood. These receptors were taken from a man aged 25 to 45 in good health. Each CDR3 is given with its conserved first and last residue. A D gene is named only where the DNA matches it firmly. Clone size, where shown, is once, few, many, or a class for clones that have expanded.

V gene: TRBV7-6; J gene: TRBJ2-1; clone size: few; CDR3 length: 18; D gene: -; CDR3 DNA: TGTGCCAGCAGCTCCCAGCCTACACTAGCAGGTCGGGGGAATGAGCAGTTCTTC; CDR3 protein: CASSSQPTLAGRGNEQFF
V gene: TRBV6-1; J gene: TRBJ2-6; clone size: -; CDR3 length: 19; D gene: -; CDR3 DNA: TGTGCCAGCAGTGAATACGCGGCAGCAATTAGCTCTGGGGCCAACGTCCTGACTTTC; CDR3 protein: CASSEYAAAISSGANVLTF
V gene: TRBV15; J gene: TRBJ1-5; clone size: -; CDR3 length: 15; D gene: -; CDR3 DNA: TGCGCCACCAGCAGAGATTTCACCGGCGAGCAGCCCCAGCATTTT; CDR3 protein: CATSRDFTGEQPQHF
V gene: TRBV5-1; J gene: TRBJ2-1; clone size: -; CDR3 length: 16; D gene: TRBD2; CDR3 DNA: TGCGCCAGCAGCCTCACTAGCGGGGCCTCCTACAATGAGCAGTTCTTC; CDR3 protein: CASSLTSGASYNEQFF
V gene: TRBV7-2; J gene: TRBJ1-6; clone size: -; CDR3 length: 14; D gene: -; CDR3 DNA: TGTGCCAGCAGCTTCGGGGTGGGGAATTCACCCCTCCACTTT; CDR3 protein: CASSFGVGNSPLHF
V gene: TRBV5-5; J gene: TRBJ2-5; clone size: once; CDR3 length: 14; D gene: -; CDR3 DNA: TGTGCCAGCAGCCGCAACAGGACAGCGGAGACCCAGTACTTC; CDR3 protein: CASSRNRTAETQYF
V gene: TRBV7-2; J gene: TRBJ2-7; clone size: -; CDR3 length: 15; D gene: TRBD1; CDR3 DNA: TGTGCCAGCAGCCCCCCGGGACAGGTAGCGCGGGAGCAGTACTTC; CDR3 protein: CASSPPGQVAREQYF
V gene: TRBV29-1; J gene: TRBJ2-4; clone size: -; CDR3 length: 12; D gene: -; CDR3 DNA: TGCAGCGCGATCCTTGGCGGGGACATTCAGTACTTC; CDR3 protein: CSAILGGDIQYF
V gene: TRBV27; J gene: TRBJ1-2; clone size: -; CDR3 length: 12; D gene: -; CDR3 DNA: TGTGCCAGCAGTTTCCCGGGACGTGGCTACACCTTC; CDR3 protein: CASSFPGRGYTF
V gene: TRBV7-9; J gene: TRBJ2-7; clone size: few; CDR3 length: 15; D gene: TRBD1; CDR3 DNA: TGTGCCAGCAGCAAAGGACAGGGGGCATCCTACGAGCAGTACTTC; CDR3 protein: CASSKGQGASYEQYF
V gene: TRBV10-3; J gene: TRBJ2-1; clone size: -; CDR3 length: 17; D gene: -; CDR3 DNA: TGTGCCATCAGTGAGTCCGCAGGGAATTCTCCGATCAATGAGCAGTTCTTC; CDR3 protein: CAISESAGNSPINEQFF
V gene: TRBV4-3; J gene: TRBJ1-4; clone size: once; CDR3 length: 15; D gene: -; CDR3 DNA: TGCGCCAGCAGCCAAGCGGGCAGGGAGGATGAAAAACTGTTTTTT; CDR3 protein: CASSQAGREDEKLFF
V gene: TRBV19; J gene: TRBJ2-3; clone size: -; CDR3 length: 17; D gene: -; CDR3 DNA: TGTGCCAGTAGTATAGATCGCCCGGGCCCGCCGGGGGATACGCAGTATTTT; CDR3 protein: CASSIDRPGPPGDTQYF
V gene: TRBV6-7; J gene: TRBJ2-5; clone size: -; CDR3 length: 15; D gene: TRBD1; CDR3 DNA: TGTGCCAGCAGAGAACGGGACAGGTACCAAGAGACCCAGTACTTC; CDR3 protein: CASRERDRYQETQYF
V gene: TRBV7-9; J gene: TRBJ2-3; clone size: -; CDR3 length: 13; D gene: -; CDR3 DNA: TGTGCCAGCCGACTTTTTACGACAGATACGCAGTATTTT; CDR3 protein: CASRLFTTDTQYF
V gene: TRBV7-9; J gene: TRBJ1-4; clone size: -; CDR3 length: 15; D gene: -; CDR3 DNA: TGTGCCAGCAGCTCCAGACCCCGGATCGGGGAAAAACTGTTTTTT; CDR3 protein: CASSSRPRIGEKLFF
V gene: TRBV28; J gene: TRBJ1-2; clone size: -; CDR3 length: 11; D gene: -; CDR3 DNA: TGTGCCAGCAGGATTACCAATGGCTACACCTTC; CDR3 protein: CASRITNGYTF
V gene: TRBV2; J gene: TRBJ2-7; clone size: -; CDR3 length: 21; D gene: -; CDR3 DNA: TGTGCCAGCATGGAGGATGTGGGTTCAGGTCGCAGGGGATGGGGTTATGACGAGCAGTACTTC; CDR3 protein: CASMEDVGSGRRGWGYDEQYF
V gene: TRBV27; J gene: TRBJ1-6; clone size: -; CDR3 length: 15; D gene: TRBD1; CDR3 DNA: TGTGCCAGCAGTCCCCGGACAGGGTACGGTTCACCCCTCCACTTT; CDR3 protein: CASSPRTGYGSPLHF
V gene: TRBV7-2; J gene: TRBJ2-7; clone size: -; CDR3 length: 15; D gene: TRBD2; CDR3 DNA: TGTGCCAGCAGCCAACTAGCGGGGGAAGTTGACGAGCAGTACTTC; CDR3 protein: CASSQLAGEVDEQYF
V gene: TRBV25-1; J gene: TRBJ2-5; clone size: -; CDR3 length: 12; D gene: -; CDR3 DNA: TGTGCCAGCCGCTACGGACAAGAGACCCAGTACTTC; CDR3 protein: CASRYGQETQYF
V gene: TRBV6-5; J gene: TRBJ2-5; clone size: few; CDR3 length: 13; D gene: -; CDR3 DNA: TGTGCCAGCAGTGACCGGACGTCTGTGGAGCAGTACTTC; CDR3 protein: CASSDRTSVEQYF
V gene: TRBV6-5; J gene: TRBJ2-5; clone size: -; CDR3 length: 11; D gene: -; CDR3 DNA: TGTGCCGGGGGCTTCGGAGAGACCCAGTACTTC; CDR3 protein: CAGGFGETQYF
V gene: TRBV20-1; J gene: TRBJ2-1; clone size: few; CDR3 length: 16; D gene: -; CDR3 DNA: TGCAGTGCTACGTGGAGAGGGGCGACTAACTACAATGAGCAGTTCTTC; CDR3 protein: CSATWRGATNYNEQFF
V gene: TRBV7-2; J gene: TRBJ2-5; clone size: -; CDR3 length: 12; D gene: -; CDR3 DNA: TGTGCCAGCAGCTTAAGGTCAGAGACCCAGTACTTC; CDR3 protein: CASSLRSETQYF
V gene: TRBV20-1; J gene: TRBJ2-3; clone size: -; CDR3 length: 13; D gene: -; CDR3 DNA: TGCAGTGCTAGAGACGGGGTCGCAGATACGCAGTATTTT; CDR3 protein: CSARDGVADTQYF
V gene: TRBV20-1; J gene: TRBJ1-4; clone size: -; CDR3 length: 14; D gene: TRBD1; CDR3 DNA: TGCAGTGCTCAATCAAGGGGGCATAATGAAAAACTGTTTTTT; CDR3 protein: CSAQSRGHNEKLFF
V gene: TRBV9; J gene: TRBJ1-1; clone size: -; CDR3 length: 16; D gene: TRBD1; CDR3 DNA: TGTGCCAGCAATGAACTGGACAGGGGCCTGAACACTGAAGCTTTCTTT; CDR3 protein: CASNELDRGLNTEAFF
V gene: TRBV7-2; J gene: TRBJ2-3; clone size: -; CDR3 length: 15; D gene: -; CDR3 DNA: TGTGCCAGCAGCTTGGCTAGCGCATTCACAGATACGCAGTATTTT; CDR3 protein: CASSLASAFTDTQYF
V gene: TRBV6-5; J gene: TRBJ1-4; clone size: once; CDR3 length: 13; D gene: TRBD1; CDR3 DNA: TGTGCCAGCAGTTACTCGACAGGGGGAAAACTGTTTTTT; CDR3 protein: CASSYSTGGKLFF
V gene: TRBV29-1; J gene: TRBJ2-5; clone size: -; CDR3 length: 15; D gene: TRBD1; CDR3 DNA: TGCAGCGTTGAAGAGAAGGGCAGGGGGACAGAGACCCAGTACTTC; CDR3 protein: CSVEEKGRGTETQYF
V gene: TRBV4-3; J gene: TRBJ2-7; clone size: -; CDR3 length: 14; D gene: -; CDR3 DNA: TGCGCCAGCAGCCAAGATAGGGGGGACAATGAGCAGTACTTC; CDR3 protein: CASSQDRGDNEQYF
V gene: TRBV29-1; J gene: TRBJ2-1; clone size: -; CDR3 length: 15; D gene: -; CDR3 DNA: TGCAGCGCGGATAAGGCCTACAGCTCCTACAATGAGCAGTTCTTC; CDR3 protein: CSADKAYSSYNEQFF
V gene: TRBV20-1; J gene: TRBJ2-5; clone size: once; CDR3 length: 16; D gene: TRBD2; CDR3 DNA: TGCAGTGCTTTTTCCTCTGGGGCGGGGGTTGCGGAGACCCAGTACTTC; CDR3 protein: CSAFSSGAGVAETQYF
V gene: TRBV9; J gene: TRBJ2-1; clone size: -; CDR3 length: 14; D gene: -; CDR3 DNA: TGTGCCAGCAGCGTAACGGGACACCTCAATGAGCGGTTCTTC; CDR3 protein: CASSVTGHLNERFF